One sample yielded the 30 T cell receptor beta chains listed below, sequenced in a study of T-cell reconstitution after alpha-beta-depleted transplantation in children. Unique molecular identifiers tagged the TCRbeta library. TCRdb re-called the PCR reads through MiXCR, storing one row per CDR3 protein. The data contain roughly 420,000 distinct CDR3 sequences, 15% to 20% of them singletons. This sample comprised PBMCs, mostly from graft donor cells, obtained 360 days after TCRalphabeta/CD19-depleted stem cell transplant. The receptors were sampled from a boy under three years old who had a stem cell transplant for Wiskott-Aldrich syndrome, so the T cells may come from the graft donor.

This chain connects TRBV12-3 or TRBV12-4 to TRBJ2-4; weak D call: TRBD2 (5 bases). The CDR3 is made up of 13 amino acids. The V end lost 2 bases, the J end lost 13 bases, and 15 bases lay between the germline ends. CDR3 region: CASSLKGADRQYF. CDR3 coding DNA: TGTGCCAGCAGTTTAAAGGGAGCCGATCGGCAGTACTTC.

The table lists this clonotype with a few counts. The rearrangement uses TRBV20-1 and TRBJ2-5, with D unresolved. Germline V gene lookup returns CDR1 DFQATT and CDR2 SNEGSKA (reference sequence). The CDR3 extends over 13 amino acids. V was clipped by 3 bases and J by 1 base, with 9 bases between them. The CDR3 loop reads CSASRVIQETQYF. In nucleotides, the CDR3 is TGCAGTGCTAGTAGGGTTATCCAAGAGACCCAGTACTTC.

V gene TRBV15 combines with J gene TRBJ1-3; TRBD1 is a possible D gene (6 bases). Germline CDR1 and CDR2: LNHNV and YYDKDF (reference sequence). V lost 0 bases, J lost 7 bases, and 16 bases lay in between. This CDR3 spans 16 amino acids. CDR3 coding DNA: TGTGCCACCAGCAGAGATTATGGACAGTTACGGAACACCATATATTTT. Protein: CATSRDYGQLRNTIYF.

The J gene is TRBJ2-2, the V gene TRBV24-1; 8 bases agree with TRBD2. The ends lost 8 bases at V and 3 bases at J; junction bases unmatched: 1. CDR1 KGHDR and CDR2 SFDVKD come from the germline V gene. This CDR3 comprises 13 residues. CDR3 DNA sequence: TGTGCCACCACGGGAGGGGACACCGGGGAGCTGTTTTTT. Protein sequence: CATTGGDTGELFF.

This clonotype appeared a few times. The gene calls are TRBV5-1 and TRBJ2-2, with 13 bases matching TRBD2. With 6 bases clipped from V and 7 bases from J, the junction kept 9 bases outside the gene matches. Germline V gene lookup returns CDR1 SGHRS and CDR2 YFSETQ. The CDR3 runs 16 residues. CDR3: CASTGTSGASGGELFF. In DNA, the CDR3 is TGCGCCAGCACCGGGACTAGCGGGGCCTCCGGCGGGGAGCTGTTTTTT.

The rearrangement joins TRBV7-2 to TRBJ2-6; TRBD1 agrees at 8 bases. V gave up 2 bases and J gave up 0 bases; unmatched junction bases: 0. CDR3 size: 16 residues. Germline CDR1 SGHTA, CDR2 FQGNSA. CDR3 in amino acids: CASSLTGGSGANVLTF. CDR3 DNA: TGTGCCAGCAGCTTAACAGGGGGCTCTGGGGCCAACGTCCTGACTTTC.

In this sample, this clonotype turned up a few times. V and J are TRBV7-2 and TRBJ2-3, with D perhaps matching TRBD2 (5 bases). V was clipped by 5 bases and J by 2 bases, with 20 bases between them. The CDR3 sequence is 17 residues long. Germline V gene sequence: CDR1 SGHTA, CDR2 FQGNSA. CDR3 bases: TGTGCCAGCAGCCAAAGGGTCCTAGCCCAGTACACAGATACGCAGTATTTT. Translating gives CASSQRVLAQYTDTQYF.

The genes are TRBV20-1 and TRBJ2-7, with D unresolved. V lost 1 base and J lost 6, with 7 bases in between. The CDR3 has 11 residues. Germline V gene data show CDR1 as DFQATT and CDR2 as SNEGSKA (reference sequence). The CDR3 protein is CSARAPLEQYF. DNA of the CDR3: TGCAGTGCTAGAGCCCCGCTCGAGCAGTACTTC.

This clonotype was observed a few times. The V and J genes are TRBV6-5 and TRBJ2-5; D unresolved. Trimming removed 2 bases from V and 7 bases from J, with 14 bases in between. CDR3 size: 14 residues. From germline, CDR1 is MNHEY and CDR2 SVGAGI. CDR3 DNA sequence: TGTGCCAGCAGTTACCTCCAGGTAGAAGGGACCCAGTACTTC. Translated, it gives CASSYLQVEGTQYF.

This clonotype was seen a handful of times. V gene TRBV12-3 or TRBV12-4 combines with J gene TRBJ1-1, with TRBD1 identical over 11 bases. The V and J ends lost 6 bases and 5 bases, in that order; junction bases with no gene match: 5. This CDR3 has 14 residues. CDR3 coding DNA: TGTGCCAGCAGCCCCGGGACAGGGGGAACTGAAGCTTTCTTT. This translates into CASSPGTGGTEAFF.

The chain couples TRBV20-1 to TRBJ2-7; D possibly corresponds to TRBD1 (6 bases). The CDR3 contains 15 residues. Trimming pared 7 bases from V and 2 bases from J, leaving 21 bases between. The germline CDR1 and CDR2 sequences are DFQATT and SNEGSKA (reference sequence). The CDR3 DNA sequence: TGCAGTGTAACAAAAAAACAGGGCTACCCCTACGAGCAGTACTTC. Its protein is CSVTKKQGYPYEQYF.

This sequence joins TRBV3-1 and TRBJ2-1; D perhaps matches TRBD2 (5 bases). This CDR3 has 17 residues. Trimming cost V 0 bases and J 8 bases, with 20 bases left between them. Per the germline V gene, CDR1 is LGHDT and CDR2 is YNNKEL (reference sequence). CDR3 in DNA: TGTGCCAGCAGCCAAGAAGGGTGGCGGGTCCGGACGGATGAGCAGTTCTTC. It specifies CASSQEGWRVRTDEQFF.

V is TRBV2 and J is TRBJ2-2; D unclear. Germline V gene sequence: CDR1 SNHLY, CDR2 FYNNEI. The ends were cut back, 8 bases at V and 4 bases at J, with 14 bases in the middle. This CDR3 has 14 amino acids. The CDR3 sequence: CASRPSRGTGELFF. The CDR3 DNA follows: TGTGCCAGCCGTCCCTCCCGTGGCACCGGGGAGCTGTTTTTT. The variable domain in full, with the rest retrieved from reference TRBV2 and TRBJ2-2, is EPEVTQTPSHQVTQMGQEVILRCVPISNHLYFYWYRQILGQKVEFLVSFYNNEISEKSEIFDDQFSVERPDGSNFTLKIRSTKLEDSAMYFCASRPSRGTGELFFGEGSRLTVL.

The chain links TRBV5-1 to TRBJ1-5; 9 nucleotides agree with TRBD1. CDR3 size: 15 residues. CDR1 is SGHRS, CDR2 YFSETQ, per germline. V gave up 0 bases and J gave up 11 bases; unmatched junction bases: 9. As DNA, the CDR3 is TGCGCCAGCAGCTTGGGGCCGGGACAGGGAAAGGCCCAGCATTTT. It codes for CASSLGPGQGKAQHF.

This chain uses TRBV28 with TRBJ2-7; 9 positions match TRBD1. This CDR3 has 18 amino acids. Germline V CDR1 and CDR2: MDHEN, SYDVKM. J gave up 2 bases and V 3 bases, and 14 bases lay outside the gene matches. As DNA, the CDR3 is TGTGCCAGCAGTTTGACCCTTCTCCGGGACAGGGACCCCTACGAGCAGTACTTC. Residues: CASSLTLLRDRDPYEQYF. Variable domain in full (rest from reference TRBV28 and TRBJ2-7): DVKVTQSSRYLVKRTGEKVFLECVQDMDHENMFWYRQDPGLGLRLIYFSYDVKMKEKGDIPEGYSVSREKKERFSLILESASTNQTSMYLCASSLTLLRDRDPYEQYFGPGTRLTVT.

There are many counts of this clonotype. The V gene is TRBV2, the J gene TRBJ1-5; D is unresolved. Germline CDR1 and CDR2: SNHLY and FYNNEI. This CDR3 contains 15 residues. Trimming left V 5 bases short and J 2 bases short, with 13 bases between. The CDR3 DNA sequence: TGTGCCAGCAGTAAAGAGGGTGGGGGCAATCAGCCCCAGCATTTT. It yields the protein CASSKEGGGNQPQHF. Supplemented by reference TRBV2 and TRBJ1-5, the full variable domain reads EPEVTQTPSHQVTQMGQEVILRCVPISNHLYFYWYRQILGQKVEFLVSFYNNEISEKSEIFDDQFSVERPDGSNFTLKIRSTKLEDSAMYFCASSKEGGGNQPQHFGDGTRLSIL.

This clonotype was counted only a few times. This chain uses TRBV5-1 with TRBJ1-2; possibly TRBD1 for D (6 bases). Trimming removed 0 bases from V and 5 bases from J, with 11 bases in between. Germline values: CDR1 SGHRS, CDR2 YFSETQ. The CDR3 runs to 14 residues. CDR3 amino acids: CASSLGGQSYGYTF. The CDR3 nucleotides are TGCGCCAGCAGCTTGGGAGGACAGTCGTATGGCTACACCTTC.

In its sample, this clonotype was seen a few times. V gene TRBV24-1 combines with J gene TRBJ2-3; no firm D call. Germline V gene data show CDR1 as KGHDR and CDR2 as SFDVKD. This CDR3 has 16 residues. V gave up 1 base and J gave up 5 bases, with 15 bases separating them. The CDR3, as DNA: TGTGCCACCAGTGATTTTGGCAAGGGAATAGAAGATACGCAGTATTTT. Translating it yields CATSDFGKGIEDTQYF.

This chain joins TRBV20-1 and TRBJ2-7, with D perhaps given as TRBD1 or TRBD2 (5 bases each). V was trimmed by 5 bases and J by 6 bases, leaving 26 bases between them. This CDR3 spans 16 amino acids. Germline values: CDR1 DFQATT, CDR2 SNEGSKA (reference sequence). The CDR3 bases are TGCAGTGCTTTTGACGCTCCGGGACGGCCGACGGGCGAGCAGTACTTC. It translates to CSAFDAPGRPTGEQYF.

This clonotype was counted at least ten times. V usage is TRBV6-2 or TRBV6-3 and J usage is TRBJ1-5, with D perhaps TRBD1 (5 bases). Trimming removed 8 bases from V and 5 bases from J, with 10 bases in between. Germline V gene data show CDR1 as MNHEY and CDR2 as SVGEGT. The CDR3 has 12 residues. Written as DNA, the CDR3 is TGTGCCAGCCATACAGGTTATCAGCCCCAGCATTTT. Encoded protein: CASHTGYQPQHF.

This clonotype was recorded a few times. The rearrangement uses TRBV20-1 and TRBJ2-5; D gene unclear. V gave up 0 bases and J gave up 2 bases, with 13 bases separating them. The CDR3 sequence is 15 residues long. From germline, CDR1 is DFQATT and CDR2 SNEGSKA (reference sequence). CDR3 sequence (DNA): TGCAGTGCTAGAGATACCGGCTTGTGGCAAGAGACCCAGTACTTC. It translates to CSARDTGLWQETQYF.

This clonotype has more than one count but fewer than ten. The DNA of the CDR3 is TGTGCCAGCAGTTACTCAGGAGGGACTAGGGGCAATGAGCAGTTCTTC. Amino acid sequence: CASSYSGGTRGNEQFF. The chain links TRBV6-5 to TRBJ2-1; TRBD2 agrees at 8 bases. CDR3 length: 16 amino acids. Germline CDR1 and CDR2: MNHEY and SVGAGI. V shed 0 bases, J shed 6 bases, and the junction held 7 bases outside the gene matches.

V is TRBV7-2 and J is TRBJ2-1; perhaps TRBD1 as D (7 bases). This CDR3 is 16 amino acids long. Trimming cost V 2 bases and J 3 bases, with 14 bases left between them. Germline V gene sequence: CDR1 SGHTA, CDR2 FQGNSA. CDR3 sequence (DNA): TGTGCCAGCAGCTTAACCGGGACAGCGGGCTACAATGAGCAGTTCTTC. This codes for CASSLTGTAGYNEQFF.

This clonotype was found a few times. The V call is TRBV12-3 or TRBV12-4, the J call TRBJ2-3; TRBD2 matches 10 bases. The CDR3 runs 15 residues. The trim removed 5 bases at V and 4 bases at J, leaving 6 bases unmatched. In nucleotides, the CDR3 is TGTGCCAGCAGTATGGGGCTAGCGGGAGCAGATACGCAGTATTTT. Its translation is CASSMGLAGADTQYF.

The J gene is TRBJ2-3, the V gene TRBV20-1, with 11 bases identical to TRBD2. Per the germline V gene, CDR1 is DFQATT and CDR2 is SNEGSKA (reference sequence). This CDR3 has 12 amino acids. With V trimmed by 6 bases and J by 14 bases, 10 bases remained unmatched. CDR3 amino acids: CSAPHGLAGAYF. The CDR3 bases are TGCAGTGCCCCCCATGGACTAGCGGGTGCGTATTTT.

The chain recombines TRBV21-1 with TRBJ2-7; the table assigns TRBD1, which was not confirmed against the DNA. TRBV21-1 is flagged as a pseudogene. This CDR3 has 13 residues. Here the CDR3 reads CASSKGVSYEQYF. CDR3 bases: TGTGCCAGCAGCAAGGGGGTTTCCTACGAGCAGTACTTC.

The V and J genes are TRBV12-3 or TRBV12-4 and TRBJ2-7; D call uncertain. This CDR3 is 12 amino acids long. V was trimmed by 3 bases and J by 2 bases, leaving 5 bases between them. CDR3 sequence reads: CASSLHPYEQYF. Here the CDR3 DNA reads TGTGCCAGCAGTTTGCACCCCTACGAGCAGTACTTC.

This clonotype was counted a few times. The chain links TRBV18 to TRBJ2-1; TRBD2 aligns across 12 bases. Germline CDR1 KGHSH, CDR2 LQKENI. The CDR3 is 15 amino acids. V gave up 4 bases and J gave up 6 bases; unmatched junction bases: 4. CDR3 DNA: TGTGCCAGCTCACGACTAGCGGGAGTGACCAATGAGCAGTTCTTC. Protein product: CASSRLAGVTNEQFF.

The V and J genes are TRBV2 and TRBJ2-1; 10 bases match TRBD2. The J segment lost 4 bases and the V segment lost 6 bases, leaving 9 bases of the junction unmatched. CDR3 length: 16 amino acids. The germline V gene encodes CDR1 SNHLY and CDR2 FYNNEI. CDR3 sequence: CASRERTAGGYNEQFF. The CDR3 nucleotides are TGTGCCAGCAGAGAGCGTACAGCGGGGGGGTACAATGAGCAGTTCTTC.

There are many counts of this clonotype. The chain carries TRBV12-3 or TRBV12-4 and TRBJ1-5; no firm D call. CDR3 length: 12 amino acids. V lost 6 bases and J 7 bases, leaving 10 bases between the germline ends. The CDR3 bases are TGTGCCAGCAGCTTGGTAGGCCAGCCCCAGCATTTT. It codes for CASSLVGQPQHF.